This T cell receptor (beta chain) was sequenced for a study of T-cell memory formation after mild COVID-19. Across the study: TCR clusters were largely donor specific.

5'RACE with constant-segment primers yielded barcoded, UMI-tagged TCR alpha and TCR beta cDNA libraries. TCRdb analysed the 5' RACE reads with MiXCR anew, one entry per CDR3 protein. This sample has approximately 150,000 distinct CDR3 sequences, with roughly a fifth found just once. The CDR3 has 15 residues. V lost 5 bases and J lost 2, with 15 bases in between. The germline CDR1 and CDR2 sequences are MNHEY and SMNVEV (reference sequence). This TCR derives from an adult woman who had mild COVID-19 (a few samples of this study predate the infection). Cell type and time point are not known. The sequenced sample consisted of PBMCs or a T cell subset sorted from them (not recorded which). The chain combines TRBV27 with TRBJ1-1; D uncertain. CDR3 in amino acids: CASSLSRVLNTEAFF. In DNA form, the CDR3 reads TGTGCCAGCAGTCTCTCGAGGGTCCTTAACACTGAAGCTTTCTTT.